What follows are 16 T cell receptor beta chains derived from one specimen sequenced in a study of type 1 regulatory T cells. General observations from the study: Tr1 cells had a more restricted TCR repertoire than non-Tr1 cells.

No antigen has been assigned to these receptors. One entry per CDR3 protein, called by TCRdb with MiXCR from the reads. The data contain 6,000 to 6,500 distinct CDR3 sequences, more than 30% of them singletons. The sample was cultured type 1 regulatory T (Tr1) cells, either the whole culture or a sorted fraction (not recorded which). These receptors were taken from a human donor in good health.

The V and J genes are TRBV7-8 and TRBJ2-7; 10 nucleotides match TRBD2. After removal of 5 bases from V and 7 bases from J, the junction contained 14 bases not matched to a gene. The CDR3 totals 16 residues. Germline CDR1 and CDR2: SGHVS and FQNEAQ. DNA for the CDR3: TGTGCCAGCAGCAAAGCTCTAGCGGGAGTTGTAAATGAGCAGTACTTC. It yields the protein CASSKALAGVVNEQYF.

The rearrangement links TRBV12-3 or TRBV12-4 to TRBJ2-1; 9 bases match TRBD2. Trimming at V came to 6 bases and at J to 5 bases, leaving 8 bases not matched to a gene. The CDR3 covers 15 residues. DNA of the CDR3: TGTGCCAGCAGAGTTACCGGACTAGCGCACAATGAGCAGTTCTTC. It encodes CASRVTGLAHNEQFF.

This clonotype is labeled as medium-sized (0.01 to 0.1%). The chain carries TRBV5-8 and TRBJ2-3; D is possibly TRBD1 (6 bases). Trimming pared 0 bases from V and 4 bases from J, leaving 15 bases between. The CDR3 is made up of 16 amino acids. The germline V gene encodes CDR1 SGHTS and CDR2 YDEGEE. The CDR3 sequence: CASSLVISPGADTQYF. The CDR3 DNA follows: TGTGCCAGCAGCTTGGTTATCTCTCCAGGGGCAGATACGCAGTATTTT. The variable domain in full, with the rest retrieved from reference TRBV5-8 and TRBJ2-3, is EAGVTQSPTHLIKTRGQQATLRCSPISGHTSVYWYQQALGLGLQFLLWYDEGEERNRGNFPPRFSGRQFPNYSSELNVNALELEDSALYLCASSLVISPGADTQYFGPGTRLTVL.

V is TRBV14 and J is TRBJ2-1, with D hard to call. The V gene lost 3 bases and the J gene lost 2 bases, with 17 bases spanning the gap. Germline V lookup: CDR1 SGHDN, CDR2 FVKESK. The CDR3 totals 17 residues. CDR3 nucleotide sequence: TGTGCCAGCAGCCACCCCCCACGGACGGCCCCCTACAATGAGCAGTTCTTC. Protein sequence: CASSHPPRTAPYNEQFF.

This clonotype was picked up one time. The chain combines TRBV7-9 with TRBJ2-5, with 11 bases identical to TRBD1. J gave up 4 bases and V 5 bases, and 6 bases lay outside the gene matches. Germline CDR1 SEHNR, CDR2 FQNEAQ (reference sequence). This CDR3 is 15 amino acids long. The CDR3: CASSTPGQGGETQYF. In nucleotides, the CDR3 is TGTGCCAGCAGCACACCGGGACAGGGGGGAGAGACCCAGTACTTC.

In nucleotides, the CDR3 is TGCAGTGCTAGAGGCGACAGAAGGAGGACCTACGAGCAGTACTTC. The encoded protein is CSARGDRRRTYEQYF. V usage is TRBV20-1 and J usage is TRBJ2-7; tentatively, D is TRBD1 or TRBD2 (5 bases each). Germline loops: CDR1 DFQATT, CDR2 SNEGSKA (reference sequence). CDR3 length: 15 residues. V gave up 1 base and J gave up 2 bases, with 15 bases separating them.

This clonotype showed up just a few times. The CDR3 protein is CASSTGILEGFQHF. Here the CDR3 DNA reads TGTGCCAGTAGTACTGGCATCTTAGAGGGTTTCCAGCATTTT. The chain couples TRBV19 to TRBJ1-5; D is undetermined. With 4 bases removed from V and 12 bases from J, the gap between germline ends came to 19 bases. The CDR3 totals 14 residues. Per germline, CDR1 LNHDA and CDR2 SQIVND (reference sequence).

Within the sample, this clonotype is medium-sized (0.01 to 0.1%). This sequence joins TRBV7-8 and TRBJ2-1; D is perhaps TRBD2 (6 bases). Germline loops: CDR1 SGHVS, CDR2 FQNEAQ. The length of the CDR3 is 16 residues. Trimming left V 0 bases short and J 0 bases short, with 9 bases between. The CDR3, as DNA: TGTGCCAGCAGCTTAGCTAGCGGCAGCTCCTACAATGAGCAGTTCTTC. Amino acids: CASSLASGSSYNEQFF.

By its share, this clonotype is medium-sized. The chain uses TRBV12-3 or TRBV12-4 and TRBJ1-5; D remains unclear. The CDR3 sequence is 13 residues long. Trimming shortened V by 6 bases and J by 1 base, and 7 bases separated the two germline ends. DNA of the CDR3: TGTGCCAGCAGATCGATGAGCAATCAGCCCCAGCATTTT. Its protein product is CASRSMSNQPQHF.

The V call is TRBV4-3, the J call TRBJ2-3; TRBD2 aligns across 11 bases. With V trimmed by 8 bases and J by 5 bases, 15 bases remained unmatched. Germline V gene data show CDR1 as LGHNA and CDR2 as YSLEER. This CDR3 spans 17 amino acids. In DNA, the CDR3 is TGCGCCAGCCAAGCTAGTAGGCTAGCGGGAGGAGGAGATACGCAGTATTTT. This gives the protein CASQASRLAGGGDTQYF.

This clonotype is medium-sized within its sample. The genes are TRBV3-1 and TRBJ2-2; D is perhaps TRBD2 (6 bases). Germline CDR1 LGHDT, CDR2 YNNKEL (reference sequence). Trimming removed 0 bases at V and 5 bases at J, with 19 bases between. The CDR3 is made up of 18 amino acids. The CDR3 here is CASSQDVSKAGRTGELFF. CDR3 sequence (DNA): TGTGCCAGCAGCCAAGATGTTTCTAAGGCAGGGAGGACCGGGGAGCTGTTTTTT.

A note on this clonotype: One base away lies a much larger clone, so this may be a sequencing read error. This likely comes from a read error, as the CDR3 has no conserved phenylalanine or tryptophan at its end. The CDR3 spells CASSLVGNGETQYI. CDR3 in DNA: TGTGCCAGCAGCTTAGTAGGAAACGGGGAGACCCAGTACATC. The chain is built from TRBV7-6 and TRBJ2-5; D uncertain. The CDR3 is 14 amino acids. V gave up 1 base and J gave up 5 bases, with 11 bases separating them. CDR1 is SGHVS, CDR2 FNYEAQ, per germline.

This clonotype is labeled medium-sized. This chain uses TRBV12-3 or TRBV12-4 with TRBJ2-2; 14 nucleotides agree with TRBD2. The J segment lost 7 bases and the V segment lost 7 bases, leaving 11 bases of the junction unmatched. The CDR3 contains 17 residues. The CDR3 loop is CASKTPGLAGVVGELFF. The CDR3 region has the DNA TGTGCCAGCAAGACGCCGGGACTAGCGGGAGTTGTCGGGGAGCTGTTTTTT.

As regards this clonotype: With a much larger clone just one base away, this may be a read error. This chain uses TRBV7-6 with TRBJ2-3; TRBD1 aligns across 9 bases. Germline-derived CDR1 and CDR2 are SGHVS and FNYEAQ. The V gene end was trimmed by 5 bases and the J gene end by 5 bases; junction bases not matched to a gene: 11. There are 16 residues in the CDR3. CDR3 region: CASSPISGQGRDTQYF. Here the CDR3 DNA reads TGTGCCAGCAGCCCTATATCGGGACAGGGTCGAGATACGCAGTATTTT.

CDR3 bases: TGTGCCAGCAGCTTAGTACGGACTCGACCCTTCTACGAGCAGTACTTC. Its protein product is CASSLVRTRPFYEQYF. The chain has TRBV7-2 and TRBJ2-7; D possibly corresponds to TRBD2 (5 bases). Germline CDR1 reads SGHTA; CDR2 reads FQGNSA. The V gene lost 1 base and the J gene lost 3 bases, with 16 bases spanning the gap. There are 16 residues in the CDR3.

By sample share, this clonotype is large. V and J are TRBV28 and TRBJ2-1; 10 bases map to TRBD1. Germline CDR1 reads MDHEN; CDR2 reads SYDVKM. This CDR3 contains 14 residues. Trimming took 6 bases from V and 6 from J; bases not matched to a gene: 5. In DNA, the CDR3 is TGTGCCAGCAGCCGGACAGGGGGTCGCAATGAGCAGTTCTTC. Protein sequence: CASSRTGGRNEQFF.